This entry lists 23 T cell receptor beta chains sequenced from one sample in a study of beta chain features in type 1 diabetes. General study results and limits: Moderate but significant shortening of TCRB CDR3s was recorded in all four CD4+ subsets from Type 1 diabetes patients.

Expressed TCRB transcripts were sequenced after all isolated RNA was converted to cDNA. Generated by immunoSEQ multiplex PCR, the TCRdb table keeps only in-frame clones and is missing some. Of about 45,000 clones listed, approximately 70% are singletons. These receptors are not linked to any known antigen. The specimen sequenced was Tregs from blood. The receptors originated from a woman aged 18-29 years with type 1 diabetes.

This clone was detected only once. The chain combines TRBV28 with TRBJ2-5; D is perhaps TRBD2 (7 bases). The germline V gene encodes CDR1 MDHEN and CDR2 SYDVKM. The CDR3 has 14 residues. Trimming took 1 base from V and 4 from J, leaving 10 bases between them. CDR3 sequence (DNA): TGTGCCAGCAGTTTATATCGGGGGGCAGAGACCCAGTACTTC. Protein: CASSLYRGAETQYF.

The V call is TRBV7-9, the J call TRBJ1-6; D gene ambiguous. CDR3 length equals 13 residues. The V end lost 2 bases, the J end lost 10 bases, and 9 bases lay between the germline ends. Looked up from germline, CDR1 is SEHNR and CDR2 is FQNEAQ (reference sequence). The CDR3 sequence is CASSLTVTSPLHF. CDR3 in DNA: TGTGCCAGCAGCTTAACAGTTACATCACCCCTCCACTTT.

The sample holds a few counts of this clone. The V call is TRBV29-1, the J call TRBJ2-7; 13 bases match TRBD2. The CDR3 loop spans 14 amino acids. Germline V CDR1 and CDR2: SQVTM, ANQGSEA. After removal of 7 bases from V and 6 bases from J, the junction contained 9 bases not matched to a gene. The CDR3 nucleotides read TGCAGCGCTGCGGGACTAGCGGGACCCGGCGAGCAGTACTTC. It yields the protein CSAAGLAGPGEQYF.

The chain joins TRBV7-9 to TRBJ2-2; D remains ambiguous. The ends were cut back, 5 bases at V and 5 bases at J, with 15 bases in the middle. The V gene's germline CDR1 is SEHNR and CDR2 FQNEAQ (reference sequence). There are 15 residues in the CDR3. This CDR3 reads CASSQGARWTGELFF. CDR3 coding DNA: TGTGCCAGCAGCCAAGGAGCCCGGTGGACCGGGGAGCTGTTTTTT.

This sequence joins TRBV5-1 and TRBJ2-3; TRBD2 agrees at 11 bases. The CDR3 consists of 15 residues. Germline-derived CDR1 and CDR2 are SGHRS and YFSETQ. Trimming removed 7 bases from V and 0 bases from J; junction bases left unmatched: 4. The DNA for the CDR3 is TGCGCCAGCGCGGTAGCGGGGGGGAGCACAGATACGCAGTATTTT. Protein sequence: CASAVAGGSTDTQYF.

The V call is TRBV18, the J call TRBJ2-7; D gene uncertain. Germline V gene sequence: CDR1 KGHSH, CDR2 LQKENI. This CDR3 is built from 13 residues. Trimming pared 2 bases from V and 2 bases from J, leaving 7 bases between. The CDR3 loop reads CASSPGPAYEQYF. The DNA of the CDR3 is TGTGCCAGCTCACCAGGGCCGGCCTACGAGCAGTACTTC. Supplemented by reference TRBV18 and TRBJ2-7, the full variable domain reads NAGVMQNPRHLVRRRGQEARLRCSPMKGHSHVYWYRQLPEEGLKFMVYLQKENIIDESGMPKERFSAEFPKEGPSILRIQQVVRGDSAAYFCASSPGPAYEQYFGPGTRLTVT.

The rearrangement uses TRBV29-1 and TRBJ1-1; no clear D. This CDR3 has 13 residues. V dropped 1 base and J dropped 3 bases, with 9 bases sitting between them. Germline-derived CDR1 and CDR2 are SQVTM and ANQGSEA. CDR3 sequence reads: CSVEAGWDTEAFF. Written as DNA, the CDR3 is TGCAGCGTTGAAGCGGGTTGGGACACTGAAGCTTTCTTT.

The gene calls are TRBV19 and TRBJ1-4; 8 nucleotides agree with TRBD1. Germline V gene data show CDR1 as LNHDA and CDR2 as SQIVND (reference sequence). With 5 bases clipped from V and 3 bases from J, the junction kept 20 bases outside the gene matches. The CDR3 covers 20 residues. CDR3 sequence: CASSVFPGQEPSVANEKLFF. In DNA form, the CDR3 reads TGTGCCAGTAGTGTCTTTCCGGGACAGGAACCGTCCGTAGCTAATGAAAAACTGTTTTTT.

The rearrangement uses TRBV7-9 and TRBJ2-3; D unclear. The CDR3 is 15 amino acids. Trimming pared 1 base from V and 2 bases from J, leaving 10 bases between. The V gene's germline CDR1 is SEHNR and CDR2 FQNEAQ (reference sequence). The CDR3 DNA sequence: TGTGCCAGCAGCTTAGGGTCTGGGCCCACAGATACGCAGTATTTT. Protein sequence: CASSLGSGPTDTQYF.

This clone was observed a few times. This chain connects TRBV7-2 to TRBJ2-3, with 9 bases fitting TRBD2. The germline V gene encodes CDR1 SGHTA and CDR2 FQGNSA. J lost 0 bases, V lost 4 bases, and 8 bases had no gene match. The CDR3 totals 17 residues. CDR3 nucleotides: TGTGCCAGCAGCTCCGCCACTAGCGGGTTCAGCACAGATACGCAGTATTTT. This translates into CASSSATSGFSTDTQYF.

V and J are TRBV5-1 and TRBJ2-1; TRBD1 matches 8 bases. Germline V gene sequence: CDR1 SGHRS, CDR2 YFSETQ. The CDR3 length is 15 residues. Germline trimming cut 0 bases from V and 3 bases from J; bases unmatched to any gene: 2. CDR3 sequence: CASSLGTGYYNEQFF. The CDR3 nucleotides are TGCGCCAGCAGCTTGGGGACAGGGTACTACAATGAGCAGTTCTTC.

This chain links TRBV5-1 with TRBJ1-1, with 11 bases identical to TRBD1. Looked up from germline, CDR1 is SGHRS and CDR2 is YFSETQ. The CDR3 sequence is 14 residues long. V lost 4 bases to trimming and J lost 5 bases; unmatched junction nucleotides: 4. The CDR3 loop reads CASSTGTGGTEAFF. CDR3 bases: TGCGCCAGCAGCACCGGGACAGGGGGGACTGAAGCTTTCTTT.

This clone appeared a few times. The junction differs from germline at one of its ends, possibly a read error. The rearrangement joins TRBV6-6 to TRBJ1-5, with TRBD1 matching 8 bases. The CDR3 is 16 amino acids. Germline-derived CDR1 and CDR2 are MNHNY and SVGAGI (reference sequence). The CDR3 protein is CTSIRQGAKGNQPQHF. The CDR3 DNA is TGTACCAGCATTCGGCAGGGGGCTAAGGGCAATCAGCCCCAGCATTTT.

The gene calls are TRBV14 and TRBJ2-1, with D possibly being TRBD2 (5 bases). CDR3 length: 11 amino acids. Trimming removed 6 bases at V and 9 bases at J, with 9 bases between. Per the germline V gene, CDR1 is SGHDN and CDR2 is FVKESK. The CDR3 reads CASRKDSEQFF. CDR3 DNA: TGTGCCAGCAGGAAGGACTCTGAGCAGTTCTTC.

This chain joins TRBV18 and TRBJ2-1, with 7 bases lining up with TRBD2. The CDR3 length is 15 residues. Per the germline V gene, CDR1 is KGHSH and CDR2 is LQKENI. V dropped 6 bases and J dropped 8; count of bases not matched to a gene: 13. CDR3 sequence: CASSLGTTGRDEQFF. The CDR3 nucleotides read TGTGCCAGCTCCCTCGGGACTACCGGGCGCGATGAGCAGTTCTTC.

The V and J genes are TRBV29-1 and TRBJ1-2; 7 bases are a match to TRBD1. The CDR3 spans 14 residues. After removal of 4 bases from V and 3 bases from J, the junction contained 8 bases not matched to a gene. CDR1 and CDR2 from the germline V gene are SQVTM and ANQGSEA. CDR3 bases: TGCAGCGTTGTGACAGGGCGCCTAGACTATGGCTACACCTTC. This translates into CSVVTGRLDYGYTF. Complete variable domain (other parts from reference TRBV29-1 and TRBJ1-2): SAVISQKPSRDICQRGTSLTIQCQVDSQVTMMFWYRQQPGQSLTLIATANQGSEATYESGFVIDKFPISRPNLTFSTLTVSNMSPEDSSIYLCSVVTGRLDYGYTFGSGTRLTVV.

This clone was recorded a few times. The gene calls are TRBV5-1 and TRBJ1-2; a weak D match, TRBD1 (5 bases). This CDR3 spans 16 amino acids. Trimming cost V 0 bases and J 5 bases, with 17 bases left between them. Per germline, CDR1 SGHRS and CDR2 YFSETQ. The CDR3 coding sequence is TGCGCCAGCAGCTTGGCCCCTATTTCAGGGTCGTATGGCTACACCTTC. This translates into CASSLAPISGSYGYTF.

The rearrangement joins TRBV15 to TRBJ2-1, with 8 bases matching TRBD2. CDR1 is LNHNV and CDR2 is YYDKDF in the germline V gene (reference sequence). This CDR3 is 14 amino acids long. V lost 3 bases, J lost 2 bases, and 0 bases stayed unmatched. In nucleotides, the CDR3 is TGTGCCACCAGCAGCGGGGGGGCCTACAATGAGCAGTTCTTC. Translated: CATSSGGAYNEQFF.

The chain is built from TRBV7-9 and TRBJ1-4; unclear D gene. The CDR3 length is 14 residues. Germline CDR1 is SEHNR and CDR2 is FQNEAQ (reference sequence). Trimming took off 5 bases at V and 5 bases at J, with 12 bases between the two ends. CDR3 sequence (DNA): TGTGCCAGCAGCCCCGGGTTCCCCAATGAAAAACTGTTTTTT. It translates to CASSPGFPNEKLFF.

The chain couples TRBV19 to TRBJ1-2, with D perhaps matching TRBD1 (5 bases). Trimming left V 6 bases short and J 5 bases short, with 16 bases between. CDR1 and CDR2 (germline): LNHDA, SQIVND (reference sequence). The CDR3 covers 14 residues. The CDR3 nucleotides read TGTGCCAGTAGCCCCACAGGATCGGAATATGGCTACACCTTC. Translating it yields CASSPTGSEYGYTF. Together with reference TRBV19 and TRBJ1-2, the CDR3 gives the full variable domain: DGGITQSPKYLFRKEGQNVTLSCEQNLNHDAMYWYRQDPGQGLRLIYYSQIVNDFQKGDIAEGYSVSREKKESFPLTVTSAQKNPTAFYLCASSPTGSEYGYTFGSGTRLTVV.

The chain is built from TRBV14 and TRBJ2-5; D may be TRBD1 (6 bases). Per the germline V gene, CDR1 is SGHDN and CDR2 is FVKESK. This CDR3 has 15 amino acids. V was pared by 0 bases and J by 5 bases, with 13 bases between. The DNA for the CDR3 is TGTGCCAGCAGCCAAGATGACAGGTTTCGGGAGACCCAGTACTTC. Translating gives CASSQDDRFRETQYF.

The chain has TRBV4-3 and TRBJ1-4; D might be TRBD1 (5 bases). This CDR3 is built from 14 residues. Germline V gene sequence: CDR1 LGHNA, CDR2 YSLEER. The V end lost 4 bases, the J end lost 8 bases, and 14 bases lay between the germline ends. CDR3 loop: CASSPLRAGEKLFF. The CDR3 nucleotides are TGCGCCAGCAGCCCCCTTAGGGCAGGGGAAAAACTGTTTTTT.

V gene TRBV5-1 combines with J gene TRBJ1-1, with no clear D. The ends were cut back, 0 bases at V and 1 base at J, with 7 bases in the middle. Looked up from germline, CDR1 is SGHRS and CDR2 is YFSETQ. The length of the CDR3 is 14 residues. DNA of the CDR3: TGCGCCAGCAGCTTGGTACAGTCGAACACTGAAGCTTTCTTT. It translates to CASSLVQSNTEAFF.